Listed below are T cell receptor beta chains from one sample, sequenced in a study of T cell repertoires in cytomegalovirus infection. No antigen has been identified for these receptors. TCRdb re-called the reads with MiXCR, one entry per CDR3 protein. Seen here are approximately 990,000 distinct CDR3 sequences, more than 25% observed once, and the top ten hold around 15%. The sample consisted of cultured CD8+ T cells from PBMCs, taken from culture after CMV antigen stimulation. These receptors all stem from a human donor in good health (CMV status not recorded). Some clones in this sample may be carry-over from other donors' samples. Each CDR3 is given with its conserved first and last residue. D genes are given only for firm matches. The size field is filled for only some rows; it gives once, few, many or a size class.

TRBJ1-2,few,TRBV27,TRBD1,CASRPGGSYYGYTF,TGTGCCAGCAGGCCAGGGGGTAGTTATTATGGCTACACCTTC
TRBJ1-1,few,TRBV27,TRBD1,CASSPRDSLPEAFF,TGTGCCAGCAGTCCCCGGGACAGCCTTCCTGAAGCTTTCTTT
TRBJ2-1,once,TRBV6-4,NA,CASSSPRGNEQFF,TGTGCCAGCAGTTCACCTAGGGGAAATGAGCAGTTCTTC
TRBJ1-2,NA,TRBV7-6,NA,CASGGGGQGYTF,TGTGCCAGCGGGGGCGGGGGGCAAGGCTACACCTTC
TRBJ1-6,few,TRBV5-4,TRBD1,CASSPGQGVNSPLHF,TGTGCCAGCAGCCCCGGACAGGGAGTCAATTCACCCCTCCACTTT
TRBJ2-1,few,TRBV7-9,TRBD1,CASRGQAYYNEQFF,TGTGCCAGCAGGGGACAGGCCTACTACAATGAGCAGTTCTTC
TRBJ2-6,NA,TRBV6-6,NA,CASSYLADPSGANVLTF,TGTGCCAGCAGTTACTTAGCAGATCCCTCTGGGGCCAACGTCCTGACTTTC
TRBJ1-5,many,TRBV7-6,NA,CASSLGADGYQPQHF,TGTGCCAGCAGCTTAGGGGCGGACGGCTATCAGCCCCAGCATTTT
TRBJ1-2,few,TRBV27,TRBD1,CASGSDRGLDGYTF,TGTGCCAGCGGCTCGGACAGGGGGCTTGATGGCTACACCTTC
TRBJ1-1,NA,TRBV11-3,NA,CASSKLDTGDTEAFF,TGTGCCAGCAGCAAATTAGACACAGGAGACACTGAAGCTTTCTTT
TRBJ2-1,many,TRBV7-9,NA,CASSFDPNNEQFF,TGTGCCAGCAGCTTCGACCCTAACAATGAGCAGTTCTTC
TRBJ2-3,NA,TRBV27,TRBD1,CASSFRQGKADTQYF,TGTGCCAGCAGTTTTCGACAGGGGAAGGCAGATACGCAGTATTTT
TRBJ2-7,NA,TRBV12-3/TRBV12-4,TRBD1,CASTGTVYEQYF,TGTGCCAGCACCGGGACAGTCTACGAGCAGTACTTC
TRBJ1-2,many,TRBV6-5,NA,CASSYSMDAVGYGYTF,TGTGCCAGCAGTTACTCTATGGATGCGGTCGGCTATGGCTACACCTTC
TRBJ2-1,NA,TRBV10-3,TRBD1,CAISESQRGQGEQFF,TGTGCCATCAGTGAGTCACAGCGGGGACAGGGGGAGCAGTTCTTC
TRBJ2-1,NA,TRBV6-6,NA,CATRLGYNEQFF,TGTGCCACCAGACTAGGGTACAATGAGCAGTTCTTC
TRBJ2-2,NA,TRBV29-1,TRBD1,CSVEGRGTDFLGGTGELFF,TGCAGCGTTGAAGGACGAGGGACAGACTTTCTCGGAGGAACCGGGGAGCTGTTTTTT
TRBJ1-5,NA,TRBV28,TRBD1,CASSQGEGNQPQHF,TGTGCCAGCAGCCAGGGGGAAGGCAATCAGCCCCAGCATTTT
TRBJ2-1,few,TRBV19,NA,CASSWSYNEQFF,TGTGCCAGTAGTTGGAGTTACAATGAGCAGTTCTTC
TRBJ1-1,NA,TRBV12-3/TRBV12-4,NA,CASTPRGAVGAFF,TGTGCCAGCACCCCTCGGGGGGCGGTTGGAGCTTTCTTT
TRBJ1-5,NA,TRBV6-5,NA,CASSYAGPGGNQPQHF,TGTGCCAGCAGTTACGCGGGCCCCGGAGGCAATCAGCCCCAGCATTTT
TRBJ2-7,NA,TRBV10-3,TRBD2,CAIRQTSGVSYEQYF,TGTGCCATCAGGCAAACTAGCGGGGTCTCCTACGAGCAGTACTTC
TRBJ2-2,NA,TRBV24-1,TRBD2,CATSDSKTSGGEGTGELFF,TGTGCCACCAGTGATTCCAAGACTAGCGGGGGGGAAGGCACCGGGGAGCTGTTTTTT
TRBJ2-5,NA,TRBV11-2,NA,CASSLGMAAQETQYF,TGTGCCAGCAGCTTAGGTATGGCAGCTCAAGAGACCCAGTACTTC
TRBJ2-7,many,TRBV27,NA,CASSPGLYEQYF,TGTGCCAGCAGTCCCGGACTCTACGAGCAGTACTTC
TRBJ2-3,NA,TRBV27,NA,CASSLIPTDTQYF,TGTGCCAGCAGTTTAATACCCACAGATACGCAGTATTTT
TRBJ1-2,few,TRBV20-1,NA,CSARTTRGYGYTF,TGCAGTGCTCGGACTACTCGCGGCTATGGCTACACCTTC
TRBJ2-1,NA,TRBV4-3,TRBD1,CASRPGTGVRNEQFF,TGCGCCAGCCGGCCCGGGACAGGGGTGCGGAATGAGCAGTTCTTC
TRBJ1-2,NA,TRBV29-1,NA,CSVFSGSGYGYTF,TGCAGCGTTTTCTCGGGAAGTGGCTATGGCTACACCTTC
TRBJ2-1,NA,TRBV18,NA,CASSPPSIRIDEQFF,TGTGCCAGCTCACCACCTAGTATTCGGATCGATGAGCAGTTCTTC
TRBJ2-1,NA,TRBV7-6,TRBD2,CASSLVRTSREQFF,TGTGCCAGCAGCTTAGTAAGGACTAGCAGAGAGCAGTTCTTC
TRBJ1-6,NA,TRBV18,TRBD1,CASSPPTGSLDSPLHF,TGTGCCAGCTCACCACCGACAGGGAGTTTAGATTCACCCCTCCACTTT
TRBJ1-5,few,TRBV19,NA,CASNEGPGSNQPQHF,TGTGCCAGTAATGAGGGCCCGGGTAGCAATCAGCCCCAGCATTTT
TRBJ1-4,many,TRBV2,NA,CASRTRPRGTNEKLFF,TGTGCCAGCAGGACTCGTCCACGGGGAACTAATGAAAAACTGTTTTTT
TRBJ1-4,NA,TRBV4-1,NA,CASSRGASNEKLFF,TGCGCCAGCAGCCGCGGGGCGTCTAATGAAAAACTGTTTTTT
TRBJ1-1,NA,TRBV7-9,NA,CASSFRWTEAFF,TGTGCCAGCAGCTTTCGGTGGACTGAAGCTTTCTTT
TRBJ2-1,NA,TRBV5-6,NA,CASTVEGTETYNEQFF,TGTGCCAGCACCGTGGAAGGGACCGAAACCTACAATGAGCAGTTCTTC
TRBJ1-1,few,TRBV12-3/TRBV12-4,NA,CASSLNNVNTEAFF,TGTGCCAGCAGTTTAAACAACGTGAACACTGAAGCTTTCTTT
TRBJ1-6,NA,TRBV28,TRBD1,CASRGTGDVGRNSPLHF,TGTGCCAGCAGAGGGACAGGGGATGTAGGAAGAAATTCACCCCTCCACTTT
TRBJ2-1,NA,TRBV4-3,TRBD2,CASGQERGGGFYNEQFF,TGCGCCAGCGGCCAAGAAAGGGGCGGGGGGTTTTACAATGAGCAGTTCTTC
TRBJ1-1,few,TRBV5-1,NA,CASSFLGKGVMNTEAFF,TGCGCCAGCAGCTTCCTTGGCAAAGGGGTGATGAACACTGAAGCTTTCTTT
TRBJ2-7,NA,TRBV20-1,NA,CSAREASSYEQYF,TGCAGTGCTAGAGAGGCTAGCTCCTACGAGCAGTACTTC
TRBJ2-2,NA,TRBV15,NA,CATSRGAGFNGELFF,TGTGCCACCAGCAGAGGAGCAGGGTTCAACGGGGAGCTGTTTTTT
TRBJ2-3,few,TRBV7-9,NA,CASLGFQGGTDTQYF,TGTGCCAGCCTCGGGTTCCAGGGCGGCACAGATACGCAGTATTTT
TRBJ1-1,NA,TRBV6-6,TRBD1,CASSIGQAGEAFF,TGTGCCAGCAGTATCGGACAGGCGGGTGAAGCTTTCTTT
TRBJ2-3,few,TRBV10-3,TRBD2,CAVTPAGEDTQYF,TGTGCCGTTACCCCAGCGGGGGAGGATACGCAGTATTTT
TRBJ1-2,few,TRBV6-1,NA,CASRSGDGYGYTF,TGTGCCAGCCGCTCAGGGGATGGCTATGGCTACACCTTC
TRBJ2-5,few,TRBV25-1,TRBD1,CASSEYSRSGTGALQETQYF,TGTGCCAGCAGTGAATATAGCAGGTCCGGGACAGGGGCCCTCCAAGAGACCCAGTACTTC
TRBJ2-2,NA,TRBV27,TRBD1,CASSYSWTGVNTGELFF,TGTGCCAGCAGTTATTCGTGGACAGGGGTTAACACCGGGGAGCTGTTTTTT
TRBJ1-5,many,TRBV6-2/TRBV6-3,NA,CASRSAGDQPQHF,TGTGCCAGCAGATCGGCCGGCGATCAGCCCCAGCATTTT
TRBJ1-1,many,TRBV10-3,NA,CAISESGDTEAFF,TGTGCCATCAGTGAGTCGGGGGACACTGAAGCTTTCTTT
TRBJ1-5,NA,TRBV6-6,NA,CASSYSILGTGDQPQHF,TGTGCCAGCAGTTACTCGATTTTGGGGACTGGGGATCAGCCCCAGCATTTT
TRBJ1-1,many,TRBV12-3/TRBV12-4,NA,CASSLGRLDITEAFF,TGTGCCAGCAGTTTAGGACGATTGGACATCACTGAAGCTTTCTTT
TRBJ2-1,few,TRBV10-3,TRBD2,CAISERWRGGDNEQFF,TGTGCCATCAGTGAGAGATGGCGGGGGGGAGACAATGAGCAGTTCTTC
TRBJ2-3,NA,TRBV13,TRBD1,CASSLQTGEPADTQYF,TGTGCCAGCAGCCTCCAGACAGGGGAACCCGCAGATACGCAGTATTTT